Sequencing of this TCR beta chain was carried out in a study of naive and memory T cell subsets. In this sample, this clonotype turned up many times. The antigen remains undetermined. The library had UMIs added by 3' ligation of an oligonucleotide to TCR cDNA. Whole-blood samples were roughly 2.3 ml of peripheral blood from healthy adult volunteers. Reverse transcription used DNase-treated unsorted total RNA, aiming for about 1 to 1,100 ng. Ligated cDNA underwent four rounds of PCR with nested alpha and beta constant region primers and SP2. Alpha and beta constant region primers primed reverse transcription for blood and skin samples. TCRdb analysed the 5' RACE reads with MiXCR anew, one entry per CDR3 protein. The data contain 55,000 to 65,000 distinct CDR3 sequences, approximately 8.5% of them singletons. Study-wide findings and caveats: Potentially, T cell activation and differentiation skew this RNA-based measurement.

The V gene lost 2 bases and the J gene lost 2 bases, with 10 bases spanning the gap. Looked up from germline, CDR1 is MDHEN and CDR2 is SYDVKM. The CDR3 length is 14 residues. The sequence came from a female donor in good health. The genes are TRBV28 and TRBJ2-7; a weak D match, TRBD2 (5 bases). This chain's CDR3 is CASSLRGSAYEQYF. The CDR3 bases are TGTGCCAGCAGTTTACGGGGATCCGCCTACGAGCAGTACTTC.